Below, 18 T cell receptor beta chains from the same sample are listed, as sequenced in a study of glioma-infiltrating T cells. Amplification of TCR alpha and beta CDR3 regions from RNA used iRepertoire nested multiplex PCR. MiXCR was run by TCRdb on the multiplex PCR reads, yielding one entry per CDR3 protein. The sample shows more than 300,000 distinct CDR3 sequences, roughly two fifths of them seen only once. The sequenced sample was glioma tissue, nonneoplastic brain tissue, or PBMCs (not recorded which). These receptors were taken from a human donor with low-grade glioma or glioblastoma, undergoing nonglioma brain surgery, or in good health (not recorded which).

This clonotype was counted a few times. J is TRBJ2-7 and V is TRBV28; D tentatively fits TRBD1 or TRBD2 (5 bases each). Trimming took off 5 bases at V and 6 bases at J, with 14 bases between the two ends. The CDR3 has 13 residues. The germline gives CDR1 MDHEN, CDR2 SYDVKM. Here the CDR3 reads CASSPGTVVEQYF. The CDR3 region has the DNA TGTGCCAGCAGTCCCGGGACCGTCGTCGAGCAGTACTTC.

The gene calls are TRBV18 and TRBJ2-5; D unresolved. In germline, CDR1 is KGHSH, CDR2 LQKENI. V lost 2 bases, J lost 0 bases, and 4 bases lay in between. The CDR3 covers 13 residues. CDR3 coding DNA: TGTGCCAGCTCACCAGACAACCAAGAGACCCAGTACTTC. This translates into CASSPDNQETQYF.

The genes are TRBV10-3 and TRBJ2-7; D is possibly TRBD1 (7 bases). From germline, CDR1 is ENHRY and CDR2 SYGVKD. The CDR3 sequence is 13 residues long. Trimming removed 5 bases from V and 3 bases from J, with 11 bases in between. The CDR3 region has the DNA TGTGCCATCAGTCCAGGGGGGAACTACGAGCAGTACTTC. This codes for CAISPGGNYEQYF.

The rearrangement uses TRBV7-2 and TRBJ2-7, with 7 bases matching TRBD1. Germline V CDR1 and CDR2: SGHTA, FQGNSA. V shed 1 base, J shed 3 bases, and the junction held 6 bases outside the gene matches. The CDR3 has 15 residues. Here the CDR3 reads CASSLGAGGYYEQYF. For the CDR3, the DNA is TGTGCCAGCAGCTTAGGGGCAGGGGGTTACTACGAGCAGTACTTC.

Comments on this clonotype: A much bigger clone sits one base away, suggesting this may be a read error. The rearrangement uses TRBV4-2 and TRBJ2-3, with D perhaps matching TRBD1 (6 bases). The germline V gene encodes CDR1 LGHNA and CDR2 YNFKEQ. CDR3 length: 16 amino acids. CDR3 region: CASSQEGQPSTDPQYF. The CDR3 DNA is TGTGCCAGCAGCCAAGAGGGACAACCTAGCACAGATCCGCAGTATTTT.

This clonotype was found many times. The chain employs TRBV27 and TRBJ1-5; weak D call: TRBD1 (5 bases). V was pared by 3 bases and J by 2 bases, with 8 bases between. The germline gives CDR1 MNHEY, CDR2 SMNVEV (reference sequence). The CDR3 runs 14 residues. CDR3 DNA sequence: TGTGCCAGCAGTTTCGGCAGGGGCAATCAGCCCCAGCATTTT. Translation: CASSFGRGNQPQHF.

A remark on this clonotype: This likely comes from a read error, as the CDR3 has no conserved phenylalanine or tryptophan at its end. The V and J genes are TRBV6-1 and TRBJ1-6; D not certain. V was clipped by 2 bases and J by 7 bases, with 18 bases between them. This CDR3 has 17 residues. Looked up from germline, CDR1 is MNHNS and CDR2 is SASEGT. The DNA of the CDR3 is TGTGCCAGCAGTGAAAACGGGGAGTACCTTCGGAATTCACCCCTCCACTCT. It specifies CASSENGEYLRNSPLHS.

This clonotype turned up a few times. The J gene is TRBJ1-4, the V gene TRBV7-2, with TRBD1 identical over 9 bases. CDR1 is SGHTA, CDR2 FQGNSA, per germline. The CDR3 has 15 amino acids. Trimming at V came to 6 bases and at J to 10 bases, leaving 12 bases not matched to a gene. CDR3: CASRQAQGASGKLFF. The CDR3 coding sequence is TGTGCCAGCAGGCAAGCACAGGGGGCGTCAGGAAAACTGTTTTTT.

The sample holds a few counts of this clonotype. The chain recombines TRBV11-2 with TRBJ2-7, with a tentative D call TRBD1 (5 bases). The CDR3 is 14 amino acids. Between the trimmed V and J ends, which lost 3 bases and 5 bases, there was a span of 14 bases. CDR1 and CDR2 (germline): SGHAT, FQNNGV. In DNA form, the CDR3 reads TGTGCCAGCAGCTTGGGGCAGGTAACCCACGAGCAGTACTTC. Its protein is CASSLGQVTHEQYF.

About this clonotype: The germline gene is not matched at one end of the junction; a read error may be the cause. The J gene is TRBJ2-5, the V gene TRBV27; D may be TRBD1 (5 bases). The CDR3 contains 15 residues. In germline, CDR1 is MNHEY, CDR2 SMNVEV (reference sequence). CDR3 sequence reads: CASSFSVVGQETKYF. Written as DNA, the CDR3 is TGTGCCAGCAGTTTTTCAGTAGTGGGGCAAGAGACCAAGTACTTC.

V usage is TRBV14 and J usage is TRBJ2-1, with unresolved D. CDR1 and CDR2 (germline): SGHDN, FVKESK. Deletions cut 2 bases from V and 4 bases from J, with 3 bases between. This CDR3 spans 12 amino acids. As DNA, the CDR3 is TGTGCCAGCAGCCAACAGTACAATGAGCAGTTCTTC. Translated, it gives CASSQQYNEQFF.

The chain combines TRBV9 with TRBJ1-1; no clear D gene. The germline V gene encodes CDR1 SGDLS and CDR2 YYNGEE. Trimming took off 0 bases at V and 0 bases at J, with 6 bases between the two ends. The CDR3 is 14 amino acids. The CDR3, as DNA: TGTGCCAGCAGCGTAGCGGCCATGAACACTGAAGCTTTCTTT. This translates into CASSVAAMNTEAFF.

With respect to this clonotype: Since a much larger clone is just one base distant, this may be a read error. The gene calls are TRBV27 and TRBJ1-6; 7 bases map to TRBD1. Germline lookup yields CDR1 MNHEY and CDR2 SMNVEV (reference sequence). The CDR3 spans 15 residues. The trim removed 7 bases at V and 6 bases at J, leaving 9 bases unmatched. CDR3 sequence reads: CASTSGGAFNSPLHF. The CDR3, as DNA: TGTGCCAGCACCTCAGGGGGTGCCTTTAATTCACCCCTCCACTTT.

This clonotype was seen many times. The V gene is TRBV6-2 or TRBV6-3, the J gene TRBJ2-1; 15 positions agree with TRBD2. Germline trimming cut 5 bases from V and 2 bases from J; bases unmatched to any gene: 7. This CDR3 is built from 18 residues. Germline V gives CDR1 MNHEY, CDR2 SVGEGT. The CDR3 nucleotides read TGTGCCAGCAGTCCCTTCGGGACTAGCGGGAGGACCTACAATGAGCAGTTCTTC. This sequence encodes CASSPFGTSGRTYNEQFF.

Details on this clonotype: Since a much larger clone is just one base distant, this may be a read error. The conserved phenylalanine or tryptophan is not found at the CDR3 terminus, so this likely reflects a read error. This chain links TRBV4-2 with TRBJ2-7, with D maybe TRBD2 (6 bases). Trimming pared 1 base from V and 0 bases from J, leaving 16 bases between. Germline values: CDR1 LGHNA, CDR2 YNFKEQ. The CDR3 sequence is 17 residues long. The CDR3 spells CASSQGLLAMHSYEQYL. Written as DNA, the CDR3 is TGTGCCAGCAGCCAAGGTCTGCTAGCGATGCACTCCTACGAGCAGTACCTC.

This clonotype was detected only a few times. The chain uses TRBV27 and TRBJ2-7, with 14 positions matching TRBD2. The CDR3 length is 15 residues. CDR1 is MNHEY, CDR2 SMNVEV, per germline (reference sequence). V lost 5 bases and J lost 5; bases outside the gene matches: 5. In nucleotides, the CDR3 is TGTGCCAGCAGTCTCGGACTAGCGGGAGGCGACGAGCAGTACTTC. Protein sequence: CASSLGLAGGDEQYF.

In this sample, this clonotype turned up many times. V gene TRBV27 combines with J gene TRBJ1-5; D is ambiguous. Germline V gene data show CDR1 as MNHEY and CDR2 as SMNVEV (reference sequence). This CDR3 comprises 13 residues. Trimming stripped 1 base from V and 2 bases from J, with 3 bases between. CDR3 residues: CASSLFGNQPQHF. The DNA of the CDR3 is TGTGCCAGCAGTTTATTTGGCAATCAGCCCCAGCATTTT.

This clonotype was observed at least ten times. The CDR3 region is CASSGRQGNTEAFF. The CDR3 DNA reads TGTGCCAGCAGTGGGAGACAGGGTAACACTGAAGCTTTCTTT. The chain has TRBV6-1 and TRBJ1-1, with 7 bases matching TRBD1. Trimming cost V 4 bases and J 2 bases; bases outside gene matches: 4. Germline CDR1 reads MNHNS; CDR2 reads SASEGT. CDR3 size: 14 residues.